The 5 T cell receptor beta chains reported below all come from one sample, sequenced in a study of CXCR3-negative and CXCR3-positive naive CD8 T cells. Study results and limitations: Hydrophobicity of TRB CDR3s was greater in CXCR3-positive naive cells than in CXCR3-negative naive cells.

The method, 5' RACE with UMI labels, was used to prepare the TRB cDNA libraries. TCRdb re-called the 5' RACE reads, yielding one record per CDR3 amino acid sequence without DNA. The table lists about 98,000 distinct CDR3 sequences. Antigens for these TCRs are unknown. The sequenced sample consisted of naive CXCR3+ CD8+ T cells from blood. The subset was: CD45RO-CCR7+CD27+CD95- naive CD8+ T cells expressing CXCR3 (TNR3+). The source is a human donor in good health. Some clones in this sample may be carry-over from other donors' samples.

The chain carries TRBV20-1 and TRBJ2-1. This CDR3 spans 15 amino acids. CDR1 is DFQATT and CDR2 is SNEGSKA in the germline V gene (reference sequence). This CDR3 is CSARVPPIDNNEQFF.

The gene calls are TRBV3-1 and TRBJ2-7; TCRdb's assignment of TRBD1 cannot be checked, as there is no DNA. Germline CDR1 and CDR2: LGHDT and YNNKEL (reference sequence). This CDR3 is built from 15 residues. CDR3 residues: CASSDLPGQGYEQYF.

The CDR3: CASSQPLSPSSYEQYF. The rearrangement joins TRBV14 to TRBJ2-7; TCRdb picks TRBD2, but there is no DNA to check that call. The CDR3 is 16 amino acids. CDR1 is SGHDN, CDR2 FVKESK, per germline.

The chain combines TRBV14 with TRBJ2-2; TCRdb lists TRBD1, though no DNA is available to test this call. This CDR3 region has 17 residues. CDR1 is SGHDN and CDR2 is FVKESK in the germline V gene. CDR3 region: CASSHAGTNSNTGELFF.

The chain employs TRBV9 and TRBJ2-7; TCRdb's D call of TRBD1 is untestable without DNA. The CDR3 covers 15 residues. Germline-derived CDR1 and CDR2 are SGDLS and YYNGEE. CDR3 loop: CASSVGGTGSYEQYF. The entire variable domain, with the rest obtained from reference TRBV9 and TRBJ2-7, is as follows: DSGVTQTPKHLITATGQRVTLRCSPRSGDLSVYWYQQSLDQGLQFLIQYYNGEERAKGNILERFSAQQFPDLHSELNLSSLELGDSALYFCASSVGGTGSYEQYFGPGTRLTVT.